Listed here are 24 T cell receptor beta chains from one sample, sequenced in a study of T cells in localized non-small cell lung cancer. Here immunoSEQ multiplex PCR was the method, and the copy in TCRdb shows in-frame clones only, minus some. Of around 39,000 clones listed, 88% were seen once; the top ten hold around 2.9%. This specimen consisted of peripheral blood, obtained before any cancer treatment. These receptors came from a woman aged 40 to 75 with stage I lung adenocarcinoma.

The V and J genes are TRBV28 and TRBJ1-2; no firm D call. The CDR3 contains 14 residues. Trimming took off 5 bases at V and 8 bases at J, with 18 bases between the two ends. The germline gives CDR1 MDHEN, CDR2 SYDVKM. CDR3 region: CASSLSAPVGGYTF. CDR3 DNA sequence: TGTGCCAGCAGTCTTTCCGCCCCCGTGGGAGGCTACACCTTC.

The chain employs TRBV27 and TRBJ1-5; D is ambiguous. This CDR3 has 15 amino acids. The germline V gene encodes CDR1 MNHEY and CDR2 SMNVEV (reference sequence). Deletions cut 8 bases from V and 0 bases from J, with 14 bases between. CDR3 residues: CASSRSQNSNQPQHF. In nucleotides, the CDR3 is TGTGCCAGCTCCCGGAGCCAGAATAGCAATCAGCCCCAGCATTTT.

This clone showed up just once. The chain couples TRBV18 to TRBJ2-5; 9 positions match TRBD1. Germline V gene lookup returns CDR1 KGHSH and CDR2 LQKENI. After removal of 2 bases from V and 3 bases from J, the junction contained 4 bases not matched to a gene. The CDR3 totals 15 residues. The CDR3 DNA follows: TGTGCCAGCTCACCAAGGGGACAGGGAAAAGAGACCCAGTACTTC. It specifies CASSPRGQGKETQYF.

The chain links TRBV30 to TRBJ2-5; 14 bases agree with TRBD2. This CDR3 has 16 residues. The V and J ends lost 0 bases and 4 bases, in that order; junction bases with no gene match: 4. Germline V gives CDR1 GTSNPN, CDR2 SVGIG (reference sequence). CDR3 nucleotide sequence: TGTGCCTGGAGTGTAAGTGGACTAGCGGGAGGAGAGACCCAGTACTTC. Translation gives CAWSVSGLAGGETQYF.

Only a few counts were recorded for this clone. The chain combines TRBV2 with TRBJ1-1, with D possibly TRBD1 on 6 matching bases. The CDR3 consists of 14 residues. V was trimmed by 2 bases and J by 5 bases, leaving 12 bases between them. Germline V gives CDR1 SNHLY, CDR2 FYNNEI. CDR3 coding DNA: TGTGCCAGCAGTGAATGGGGGCGTCGAACTGAAGCTTTCTTT. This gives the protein CASSEWGRRTEAFF.

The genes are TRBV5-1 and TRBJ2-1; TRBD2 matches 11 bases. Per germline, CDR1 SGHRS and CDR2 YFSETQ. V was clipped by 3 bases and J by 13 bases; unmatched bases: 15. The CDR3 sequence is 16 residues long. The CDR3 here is CASSSGTSGVPRLQFF. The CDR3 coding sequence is TGCGCCAGCAGCTCCGGGACTAGCGGAGTCCCCCGCCTCCAGTTCTTC.

This CDR3 reads CASSLSPTNEQYF. The CDR3 DNA reads as TGTGCCAGCAGTTTATCCCCGACTAACGAGCAGTACTTC. This sequence joins TRBV27 and TRBJ2-7, with a weak D call TRBD2 (5 bases). Trimming removed 0 bases from V and 5 bases from J, with 8 bases in between. Germline V gives CDR1 MNHEY, CDR2 SMNVEV (reference sequence). The CDR3 totals 13 residues.

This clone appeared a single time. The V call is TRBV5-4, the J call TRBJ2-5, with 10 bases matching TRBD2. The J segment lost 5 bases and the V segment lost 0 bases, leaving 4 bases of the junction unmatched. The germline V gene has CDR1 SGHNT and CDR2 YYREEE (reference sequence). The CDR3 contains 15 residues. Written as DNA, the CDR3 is TGTGCCAGCAGCTTGGGTGGACTAGCGGTCGAGACCCAGTACTTC. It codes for CASSLGGLAVETQYF.

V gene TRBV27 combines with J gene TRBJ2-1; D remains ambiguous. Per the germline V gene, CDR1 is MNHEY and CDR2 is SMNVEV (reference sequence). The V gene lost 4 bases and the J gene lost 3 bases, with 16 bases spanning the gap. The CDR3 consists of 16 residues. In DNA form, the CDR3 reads TGTGCCAGCAGTTCCTCCCTGGGCAGGATCTACAATGAGCAGTTCTTC. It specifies CASSSSLGRIYNEQFF.

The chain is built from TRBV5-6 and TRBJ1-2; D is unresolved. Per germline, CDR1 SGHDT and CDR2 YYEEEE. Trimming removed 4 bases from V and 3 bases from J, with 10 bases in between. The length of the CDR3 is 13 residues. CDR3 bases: TGTGCCAGCAGCCCAGGATCGGACTATGGCTACACCTTC. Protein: CASSPGSDYGYTF.

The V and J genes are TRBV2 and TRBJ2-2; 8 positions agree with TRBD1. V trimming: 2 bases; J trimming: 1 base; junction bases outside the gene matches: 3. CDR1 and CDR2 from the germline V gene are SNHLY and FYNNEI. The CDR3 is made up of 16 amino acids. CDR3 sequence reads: CASSELGTGNTGELFF. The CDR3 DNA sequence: TGTGCCAGCAGTGAATTGGGGACAGGGAACACCGGGGAGCTGTTTTTT. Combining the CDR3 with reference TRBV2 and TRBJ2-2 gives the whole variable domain EPEVTQTPSHQVTQMGQEVILRCVPISNHLYFYWYRQILGQKVEFLVSFYNNEISEKSEIFDDQFSVERPDGSNFTLKIRSTKLEDSAMYFCASSELGTGNTGELFFGEGSRLTVL.

The CDR3 DNA follows: TGTGCCAGTAGAACCAGGACAGGGCGGGGTGAAAAACTGTTTTTT. This gives the protein CASRTRTGRGEKLFF. The chain joins TRBV19 to TRBJ1-4, with 8 positions matching TRBD1. Trimming cost V 6 bases and J 7 bases; bases outside gene matches: 10. The CDR3 totals 15 residues. The V gene's germline CDR1 is LNHDA and CDR2 SQIVND (reference sequence). Variable domain in full (rest from reference TRBV19 and TRBJ1-4): DGGITQSPKYLFRKEGQNVTLSCEQNLNHDAMYWYRQDPGQGLRLIYYSQIVNDFQKGDIAEGYSVSREKKESFPLTVTSAQKNPTAFYLCASRTRTGRGEKLFFGSGTQLSVL.

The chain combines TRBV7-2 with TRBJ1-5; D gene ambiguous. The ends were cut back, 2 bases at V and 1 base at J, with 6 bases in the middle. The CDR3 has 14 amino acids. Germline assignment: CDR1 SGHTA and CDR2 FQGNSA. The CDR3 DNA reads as TGTGCCAGCAGCTTACTAATCAGCAATCAGCCCCAGCATTTT. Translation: CASSLLISNQPQHF. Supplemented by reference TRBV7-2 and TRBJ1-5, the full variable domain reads GAGVSQSPSNKVTEKGKDVELRCDPISGHTALYWYRQSLGQGLEFLIYFQGNSAPDKSGLPSDRFSAERTGGSVSTLTIQRTQQEDSAVYLCASSLLISNQPQHFGDGTRLSIL.

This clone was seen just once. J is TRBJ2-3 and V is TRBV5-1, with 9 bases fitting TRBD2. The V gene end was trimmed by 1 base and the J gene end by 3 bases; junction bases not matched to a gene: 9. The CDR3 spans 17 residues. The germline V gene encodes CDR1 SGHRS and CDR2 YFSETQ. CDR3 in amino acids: CASSLWGGLAETDTQYF. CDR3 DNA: TGCGCCAGCAGCTTGTGGGGGGGACTAGCTGAGACAGATACGCAGTATTTT. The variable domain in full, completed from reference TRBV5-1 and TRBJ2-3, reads KAGVTQTPRYLIKTRGQQVTLSCSPISGHRSVSWYQQTPGQGLQFLFEYFSETQRNKGNFPGRFSGRQFSNSRSEMNVSTLELGDSALYLCASSLWGGLAETDTQYFGPGTRLTVL.

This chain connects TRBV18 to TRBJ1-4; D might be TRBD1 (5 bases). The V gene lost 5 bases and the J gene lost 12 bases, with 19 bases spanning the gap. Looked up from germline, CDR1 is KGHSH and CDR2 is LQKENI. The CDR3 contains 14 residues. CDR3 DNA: TGTGCCAGCTCAGCGACAGCAAAGGAAGGGGAACTGTTTTTT. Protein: CASSATAKEGELFF.

CDR3 amino acids: CASGVSGRSSTDTQYF. CDR3 sequence (DNA): TGTGCCAGCGGAGTTAGCGGACGATCTAGCACAGATACGCAGTATTTT. The V call is TRBV5-8, the J call TRBJ2-3; D is possibly TRBD2 (6 bases). The CDR3 runs 16 residues. Trimming left V 7 bases short and J 0 bases short, with 18 bases between. Germline lookup yields CDR1 SGHTS and CDR2 YDEGEE.

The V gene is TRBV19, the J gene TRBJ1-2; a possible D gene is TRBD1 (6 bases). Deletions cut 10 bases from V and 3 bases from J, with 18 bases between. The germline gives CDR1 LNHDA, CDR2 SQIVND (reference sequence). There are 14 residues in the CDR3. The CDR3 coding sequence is TGTGCCACCCGAGGGGGGGACAACTACTATGGCTACACCTTC. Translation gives CATRGGDNYYGYTF.

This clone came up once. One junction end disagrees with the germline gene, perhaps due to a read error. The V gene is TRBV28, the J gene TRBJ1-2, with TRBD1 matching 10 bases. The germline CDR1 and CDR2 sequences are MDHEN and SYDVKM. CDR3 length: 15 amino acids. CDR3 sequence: CASSLVRNHGDRGFF. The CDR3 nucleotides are TGTGCCAGCAGTTTAGTCAGGAATCATGGGGACAGGGGTTTTTTC.

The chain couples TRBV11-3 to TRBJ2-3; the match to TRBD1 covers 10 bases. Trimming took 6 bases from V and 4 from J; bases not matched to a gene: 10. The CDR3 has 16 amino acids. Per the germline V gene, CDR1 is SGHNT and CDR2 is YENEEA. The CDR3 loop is CASSLRGQGWADTQYF. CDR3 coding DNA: TGTGCCAGCAGTCTAAGGGGACAGGGGTGGGCAGATACGCAGTATTTT. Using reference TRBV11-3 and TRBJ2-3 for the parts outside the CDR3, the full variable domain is EAGVVQSPRYKIIEKKQPVAFWCNPISGHNTLYWYLQNLGQGPELLIRYENEEAVDDSQLPKDRFSAERLKGVDSTLKIQPAELGDSAVYLCASSLRGQGWADTQYFGPGTRLTVL.

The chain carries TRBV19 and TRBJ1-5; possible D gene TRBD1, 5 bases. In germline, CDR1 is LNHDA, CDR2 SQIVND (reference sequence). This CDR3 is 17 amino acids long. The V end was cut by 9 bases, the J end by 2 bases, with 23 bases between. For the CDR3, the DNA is TGTGCCAGCACCCCGGGGGGGGTTTTAGTGGGCAATCAGCCCCAGCATTTT. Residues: CASTPGGVLVGNQPQHF.

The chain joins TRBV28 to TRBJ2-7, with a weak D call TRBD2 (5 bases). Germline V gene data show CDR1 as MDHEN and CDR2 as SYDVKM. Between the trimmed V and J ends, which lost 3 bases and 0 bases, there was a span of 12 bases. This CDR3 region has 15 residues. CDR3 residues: CASSFVSSGSYEQYF. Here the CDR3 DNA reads TGTGCCAGCAGTTTCGTTTCCAGCGGCTCCTACGAGCAGTACTTC.

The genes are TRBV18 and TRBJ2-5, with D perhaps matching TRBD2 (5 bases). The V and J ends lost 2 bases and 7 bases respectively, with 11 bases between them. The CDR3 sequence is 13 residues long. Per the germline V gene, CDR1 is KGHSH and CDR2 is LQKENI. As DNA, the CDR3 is TGTGCCAGCTCACCAATCCGGGAAGGGACCCAGTACTTC. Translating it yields CASSPIREGTQYF.

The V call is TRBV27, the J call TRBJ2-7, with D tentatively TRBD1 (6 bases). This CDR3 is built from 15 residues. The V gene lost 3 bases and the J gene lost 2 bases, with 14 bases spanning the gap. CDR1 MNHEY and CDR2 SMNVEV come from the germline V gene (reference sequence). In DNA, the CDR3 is TGTGCCAGCAGTTTGGCGCCCCAGGGGACCTACGAGCAGTACTTC. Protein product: CASSLAPQGTYEQYF.

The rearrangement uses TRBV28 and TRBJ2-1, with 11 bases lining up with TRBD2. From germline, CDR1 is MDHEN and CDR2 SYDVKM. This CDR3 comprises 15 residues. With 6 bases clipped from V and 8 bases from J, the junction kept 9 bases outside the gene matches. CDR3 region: CASSIAGGPQYEQFF. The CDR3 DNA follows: TGTGCCAGCAGCATAGCGGGAGGGCCCCAATATGAGCAGTTCTTC.